This passage covers 18 T cell receptor beta chains from one sample sequenced in a study of blood T cell repertoires in COVID-19. Method: immunoSEQ multiplex PCR; TCRdb's copy keeps in-frame clones and lacks some. The table includes 30,000 to 35,000 clones, about 83% detected once. Sequenced input: peripheral blood. The receptors were sampled from a man aged 45-65 years with acute or convalescent COVID-19.

The chain links TRBV27 to TRBJ2-7; tentatively, D is TRBD2 (6 bases). Trimming shortened V by 4 bases and J by 3 bases, and 25 bases separated the two germline ends. Germline values: CDR1 MNHEY, CDR2 SMNVEV (reference sequence). The CDR3 spans 18 residues. The CDR3 DNA reads as TGTGCCAGCAGTTCGGGAGAAACTCGCGGGACTTCAAACTACGAGCAGTACTTC. Translation gives CASSSGETRGTSNYEQYF.

The rearrangement uses TRBV5-1 and TRBJ2-3, with D possibly being TRBD2 (5 bases). Germline V lookup: CDR1 SGHRS, CDR2 YFSETQ. V gave up 0 bases and J gave up 0 bases, with 14 bases separating them. This CDR3 spans 17 amino acids. CDR3 protein: CASSLDAVRGSTDTQYF. CDR3 in DNA: TGCGCCAGCAGCTTGGATGCAGTACGGGGTAGCACAGATACGCAGTATTTT.

This clone was detected a few times. The chain combines TRBV19 with TRBJ1-5; 8 nucleotides line up with TRBD1. Trimming took 5 bases from V and 5 from J; bases not matched to a gene: 11. The germline CDR1 and CDR2 sequences are LNHDA and SQIVND (reference sequence). This CDR3 is built from 16 residues. The CDR3 loop reads CASSLRGRGLDQPQHF. In nucleotides, the CDR3 is TGTGCCAGTAGTCTTCGGGGCAGGGGGCTTGATCAGCCCCAGCATTTT.

The chain uses TRBV21-1 and TRBJ2-1; the D call TRBD1 from the table was never checked on the DNA. TRBV21-1 is termed a pseudogene. The CDR3 sequence is 15 residues long. The CDR3 is CASSKGQSSYNEQFF. The CDR3 DNA is TGTGCCAGCAGCAAAGGACAGAGCTCCTACAATGAGCAGTTCTTC.

The chain couples TRBV2 to TRBJ2-2; D perhaps matches TRBD1 (6 bases). The V gene lost 0 bases and the J gene lost 2 bases, with 10 bases spanning the gap. This CDR3 region has 16 residues. Germline V gene sequence: CDR1 SNHLY, CDR2 FYNNEI. The CDR3 DNA is TGTGCCAGCAGTGAAGCGACAGGAGTAAACACCGGGGAGCTGTTTTTT. It yields the protein CASSEATGVNTGELFF.

The V call is TRBV10-1, the J call TRBJ1-2; D is possibly TRBD1 (6 bases). V was shortened by 4 bases and J by 6 bases, with 21 bases between the two germline ends. The germline CDR1 and CDR2 sequences are WNHNN and SYGVQD (reference sequence). CDR3 length equals 16 residues. The CDR3 region is CASSAYRDISRNGYTF. Here the CDR3 DNA reads TGCGCCAGCAGTGCATACCGGGACATCTCCCGGAATGGCTACACCTTC.

The J gene is TRBJ1-6, the V gene TRBV5-6, with D possibly matching TRBD1 (5 bases). Germline CDR1 and CDR2: SGHDT and YYEEEE. The V and J ends lost 0 bases and 5 bases respectively, with 9 bases between them. This CDR3 is 15 amino acids long. The CDR3 region is CASSLGAGNNSPLHF. DNA for the CDR3: TGTGCCAGCAGCTTGGGGGCAGGGAATAATTCACCCCTCCACTTT.

The gene calls are TRBV27 and TRBJ2-3; TRBD1 agrees at 8 bases. Trimming cost V 2 bases and J 7 bases; bases outside gene matches: 17. This CDR3 has 18 amino acids. Germline loops: CDR1 MNHEY, CDR2 SMNVEV (reference sequence). CDR3 DNA: TGTGCCAGCAGTTTAGGCCCGGGAAGGGCAGGGGGCCTGTATACGCAGTATTTT. Translation gives CASSLGPGRAGGLYTQYF.

The rearrangement uses TRBV28 and TRBJ1-4, with 11 bases that match TRBD1. This CDR3 is built from 18 residues. Per the germline V gene, CDR1 is MDHEN and CDR2 is SYDVKM. The V and J ends lost 2 bases and 3 bases, in that order; junction bases with no gene match: 8. The CDR3 DNA follows: TGTGCCAGCAGTTTAACGGGACAGGGGGTCTTAGCTAATGAAAAACTGTTTTTT. Protein: CASSLTGQGVLANEKLFF. Full variable domain (remainder filled in from reference TRBV28 and TRBJ1-4): DVKVTQSSRYLVKRTGEKVFLECVQDMDHENMFWYRQDPGLGLRLIYFSYDVKMKEKGDIPEGYSVSREKKERFSLILESASTNQTSMYLCASSLTGQGVLANEKLFFGSGTQLSVL.

This clone was picked up a small number of times. The rearrangement uses TRBV19 and TRBJ1-5; 8 nucleotides match TRBD1. Germline CDR1 reads LNHDA; CDR2 reads SQIVND (reference sequence). The CDR3 is 13 residues long. The trim removed 8 bases at V and 5 bases at J, leaving 5 bases unmatched. The CDR3 DNA sequence: TGTGCCAGTCGTACAGGGGGACATCAGCCCCAGCATTTT. Encoded protein: CASRTGGHQPQHF.

This clone appeared a few times. Other DNA sequences in this specimen translate into the identical CDR3. The DNA for the CDR3 is TGCGCCAGCAGCGAGGGACAGGCTAACTATGGCTACACCTTC. Encoded protein: CASSEGQANYGYTF. The V and J genes are TRBV5-1 and TRBJ1-2, with TRBD1 matching over 8 bases. This CDR3 has 14 amino acids. The germline CDR1 and CDR2 sequences are SGHRS and YFSETQ. V was pared by 4 bases and J by 0 bases, with 2 bases of the junction left unmatched.

The V gene is TRBV6-5, the J gene TRBJ1-2; a weak D match, TRBD1 (6 bases). V was clipped by 6 bases and J by 9 bases, with 20 bases between them. The germline V gene has CDR1 MNHEY and CDR2 SVGAGI. CDR3 length: 14 residues. CDR3 in DNA: TGTGCCAGCAGCTCCGGGCGGGGGGGCGGAAGCTACACCTTC. This encodes CASSSGRGGGSYTF.

The rearrangement links TRBV27 to TRBJ1-2; TRBD1 matches at 7 bases. There are 14 residues in the CDR3. Germline V gives CDR1 MNHEY, CDR2 SMNVEV (reference sequence). V was clipped by 10 bases and J by 8 bases; unmatched bases: 16. CDR3 sequence reads: CATSGIGTAQGYTF. The CDR3 DNA reads TGTGCCACCTCGGGGATCGGGACAGCCCAAGGCTACACCTTC.

J is TRBJ1-4 and V is TRBV29-1; 7 nucleotides match TRBD1. The CDR3 loop spans 14 amino acids. The V gene's germline CDR1 is SQVTM and CDR2 ANQGSEA. The V and J ends lost 3 bases and 7 bases, in that order; junction bases with no gene match: 8. The DNA of the CDR3 is TGCAGCGTTGAGCTTACAGGGGCCGCTGAAAAACTGTTTTTT. Translation: CSVELTGAAEKLFF.

CDR3 sequence (DNA): TGTGCCAGCAGTTTACCCGGACAGGGGGCGGGTGAGCAGTACTTC. Its translation is CASSLPGQGAGEQYF. The chain joins TRBV27 to TRBJ2-7; TRBD1 agrees at 11 bases. The V and J ends lost 2 bases and 7 bases, in that order; junction bases with no gene match: 7. CDR3 length: 15 amino acids. In germline, CDR1 is MNHEY, CDR2 SMNVEV (reference sequence).

The chain joins TRBV2 to TRBJ2-7, with 9 bases aligning to TRBD1. The germline gives CDR1 SNHLY, CDR2 FYNNEI. After removal of 6 bases from V and 2 bases from J, the junction contained 8 bases not matched to a gene. This CDR3 has 15 residues. Here the CDR3 DNA reads TGTGCCAGCAGCGTCAGGGACAGGGTCCCCTACGAGCAGTACTTC. This gives the protein CASSVRDRVPYEQYF.

The chain has TRBV2 and TRBJ2-3; TRBD1 is a possible D gene (5 bases). The CDR3 covers 15 residues. Trimming cost V 6 bases and J 4 bases, with 17 bases left between them. CDR1 is SNHLY and CDR2 is FYNNEI in the germline V gene. Here the CDR3 reads CASSDQGIGSDTQYF. In DNA, the CDR3 is TGTGCCAGCAGCGACCAGGGAATCGGGTCAGATACGCAGTATTTT.

V and J are TRBV5-1 and TRBJ2-2, with D perhaps matching TRBD1 (6 bases). The length of the CDR3 is 18 residues. With 1 base removed from V and 5 bases from J, the gap between germline ends came to 21 bases. Germline CDR1 reads SGHRS; CDR2 reads YFSETQ. The DNA for the CDR3 is TGCGCCAGCAGCTTGTTAGGAAGACAGGAGGCGAGAACCGGGGAGCTGTTTTTT. It specifies CASSLLGRQEARTGELFF.